The 20 T cell receptor beta chains in this list originate from one sample, sequenced in a study of CD8+CD57+ T cells in acquired aplastic anemia. For sequencing, patients were chosen who had shown expansion of CD8+CD57+ cells by flow cytometry. TCR beta VDJ and CDR3 profiles were obtained from a genomic DNA template. MiXCR, applied by TCRdb to the reads, yields one record per CDR3 protein. The sample yields under 200,000 distinct CDR3 sequences, roughly 50% seen once. The source material was sorted CD4+, CD8+, or CD8+CD57+ T cells (not recorded which) from PBMCs. The source is a human donor with aplastic anemia.

The gene calls are TRBV24-1 and TRBJ2-2; possibly TRBD1 for D (5 bases). Looked up from germline, CDR1 is KGHDR and CDR2 is SFDVKD. The germline V and J ends were trimmed by 7 bases and 3 bases, with 11 bases remaining between them. The CDR3 has 14 residues. This chain's CDR3 is CATSTRVDTGELFF. In DNA, the CDR3 is TGTGCCACCAGCACCAGGGTCGACACCGGGGAGCTGTTTTTT.

This clonotype was seen ten or more times. The chain is built from TRBV7-9 and TRBJ1-5; 10 bases map to TRBD1. V lost 1 base, J lost 2 bases, and 2 bases stayed unmatched. The CDR3 runs 16 residues. Germline lookup yields CDR1 SEHNR and CDR2 FQNEAQ (reference sequence). The CDR3 reads CASSLGQGAGNQPQHF. The CDR3 DNA reads as TGTGCCAGCAGCTTAGGACAGGGGGCCGGCAATCAGCCCCAGCATTTT.

The table lists this clonotype with many counts. V gene TRBV20-1 combines with J gene TRBJ2-5, with D perhaps TRBD1 (5 bases). The CDR3 has 16 residues. Per germline, CDR1 DFQATT and CDR2 SNEGSKA (reference sequence). V was shortened by 0 bases and J by 1 base, with 15 bases between the two germline ends. The CDR3 loop reads CSARDLRQLAQETQYF. The CDR3 DNA reads as TGCAGTGCTAGAGATCTCCGACAGTTGGCCCAAGAGACCCAGTACTTC.

This chain joins TRBV10-3 and TRBJ1-6; D call uncertain. V was shortened by 6 bases and J by 7 bases, with 10 bases between the two germline ends. CDR3 size: 13 residues. The germline gives CDR1 ENHRY, CDR2 SYGVKD. CDR3 loop: CAIRAGVNSPLHF. The CDR3 nucleotides are TGTGCCATCAGGGCGGGTGTGAATTCACCCCTCCACTTT.

Many counts were recorded for this clonotype. The CDR3 region is CASSPVTSGGTQYF. DNA of the CDR3: TGTGCCAGCAGCCCCGTAACTAGCGGTGGGACCCAGTACTTC. The chain carries TRBV7-2 and TRBJ2-5, with 8 bases aligning to TRBD2. With 5 bases clipped from V and 7 bases from J, the junction kept 9 bases outside the gene matches. CDR3 length: 14 amino acids. The germline V gene encodes CDR1 SGHTA and CDR2 FQGNSA.

This chain joins TRBV2 and TRBJ1-2; D is possibly TRBD1 (5 bases). Germline CDR1 SNHLY, CDR2 FYNNEI. V shed 5 bases and J shed 6 bases, with 19 bases lying between them. The CDR3 has 15 residues. CDR3 bases: TGTGCCAGCAGTCAGCAGACGAGGGGCCGGGATGGCTACACCTTC. Translating it yields CASSQQTRGRDGYTF.

The chain joins TRBV29-1 to TRBJ2-7, with 7 positions matching TRBD1. The CDR3 has 11 residues. CDR1 and CDR2 from the germline V gene are SQVTM and ANQGSEA. V lost 2 bases to trimming and J lost 9 bases; unmatched junction nucleotides: 4. The CDR3 DNA reads TGCAGCGTTGAAAGGACAGGCATGCAGTACTTC. This translates into CSVERTGMQYF.

The chain carries TRBV20-1 and TRBJ2-7; D remains ambiguous. Germline V gives CDR1 DFQATT, CDR2 SNEGSKA (reference sequence). This CDR3 contains 11 residues. The CDR3 protein is CSSPLKREQYF. For the CDR3, the DNA is TGCAGCAGCCCTTTGAAGCGTGAGCAGTACTTC.

The V call is TRBV20-1, the J call TRBJ1-1; possible D gene TRBD1, 6 bases. This CDR3 is 15 amino acids long. Deletions cut 2 bases from V and 0 bases from J, with 13 bases between. The germline V gene encodes CDR1 DFQATT and CDR2 SNEGSKA (reference sequence). For the CDR3, the DNA is TGCAGTGCTAGATACGGGACAAGCATGAACACTGAAGCTTTCTTT. Translated, it gives CSARYGTSMNTEAFF.

The table lists this clonotype with many counts. This chain connects TRBV25-1 to TRBJ1-1; weak D call: TRBD1 (5 bases). The CDR3 has 16 residues. V lost 6 bases to trimming and J lost 0 bases, with 17 bases between them. The germline gives CDR1 MGHDK, CDR2 SYGVNS. The CDR3 loop reads CASSQGRGVLNTEAFF. CDR3 coding DNA: TGTGCCAGCAGCCAAGGAAGAGGGGTCCTGAACACTGAAGCTTTCTTT. Looking up the rest from reference TRBV25-1 and TRBJ1-1 gives the full variable domain: EADIYQTPRYLVIGTGKKITLECSQTMGHDKMYWYQQDPGMELHLIHYSYGVNSTEKGDLSSESTVSRIRTEHFPLTLESARPSHTSQYLCASSQGRGVLNTEAFFGQGTRLTVV.

There are many counts of this clonotype. The chain carries TRBV20-1 and TRBJ2-5; 10 bases fit TRBD1. This CDR3 spans 15 amino acids. CDR1 DFQATT and CDR2 SNEGSKA come from the germline V gene (reference sequence). V dropped 4 bases and J dropped 5; count of bases not matched to a gene: 10. The CDR3 nucleotides are TGCAGTGCTATTCACGCGGGACAGGGGATTGAGACCCAGTACTTC. This codes for CSAIHAGQGIETQYF.

This clonotype has a handful of counts. The chain uses TRBV15 and TRBJ1-3; no firm D call. This CDR3 comprises 16 residues. Trimming took off 2 bases at V and 0 bases at J, with 11 bases between the two ends. CDR1 is LNHNV and CDR2 is YYDKDF in the germline V gene (reference sequence). The CDR3 loop reads CATSRPGGSSGNTIYF. CDR3 nucleotides: TGTGCCACCAGCAGACCTGGAGGGAGCTCTGGAAACACCATATATTTT.

The V call is TRBV24-1, the J call TRBJ1-2, with D maybe TRBD1 (6 bases). The CDR3 spans 20 residues. From germline, CDR1 is KGHDR and CDR2 SFDVKD. Trimming shortened V by 5 bases and J by 7 bases, and 34 bases separated the two germline ends. The CDR3 coding sequence is TGTGCCACCAGTGCGAACCAACAGCAGCTCGCCCTTATTGGGGGGCCTGGCTACACCTTC. Its protein product is CATSANQQQLALIGGPGYTF.

This clonotype came up a few times. The V call is TRBV3-1, the J call TRBJ2-1; maybe TRBD1 (5 bases). The length of the CDR3 is 15 residues. Germline V lookup: CDR1 LGHDT, CDR2 YNNKEL (reference sequence). With 0 bases removed from V and 8 bases from J, the gap between germline ends came to 14 bases. The chain's CDR3 is CASSQEFGRADEQFF. CDR3 nucleotide sequence: TGTGCCAGCAGCCAAGAATTCGGCAGGGCGGATGAGCAGTTCTTC.

As concerns this clonotype: Its ends do not fully match the called genes, so a read error is possible. The V and J genes are TRBV6-1 and TRBJ2-1, with TRBD2 matching over 11 bases. The CDR3 is made up of 14 amino acids. Germline CDR1 is MNHNS and CDR2 is SASEGT. DNA for the CDR3: TGTGCCAGCGGTGGACTAGCGGGCTTCAATGGGCAGTTCTTC. Translated, it gives CASGGLAGFNGQFF.

This clonotype was detected many times. This chain uses TRBV6-5 with TRBJ1-2, with D possibly being TRBD1 (6 bases). Trimming took off 0 bases at V and 3 bases at J, with 11 bases between the two ends. Germline-derived CDR1 and CDR2 are MNHEY and SVGAGI. This CDR3 has 15 amino acids. In nucleotides, the CDR3 is TGTGCCAGCAGTTACTCATACAGGGTGGACTATGGCTACACCTTC. It specifies CASSYSYRVDYGYTF.

This clonotype was detected only a few times. This chain joins TRBV28 and TRBJ2-7; the D call may be TRBD1 or TRBD2 (6 bases each). The V end lost 6 bases, the J end lost 7 bases, and 19 bases lay between the germline ends. Germline CDR1 and CDR2: MDHEN and SYDVKM. The CDR3 runs 14 residues. The CDR3 is CASSRRGDLREQYF. The CDR3 DNA reads as TGTGCCAGCAGCAGAAGGGGGGATCTACGTGAGCAGTACTTC.

The rearrangement links TRBV7-9 to TRBJ2-7; perhaps TRBD1 as D (5 bases). The CDR3 sequence is 12 residues long. The V end was cut by 4 bases, the J end by 7 bases, with 11 bases between. Germline CDR1 and CDR2: SEHNR and FQNEAQ (reference sequence). The CDR3 DNA reads as TGTGCCAGCAGCTGGGGCCTAGGGGAGCAGTACTTC. As protein: CASSWGLGEQYF. Drawing the rest from reference TRBV7-9 and TRBJ2-7, the complete variable domain is DTGVSQNPRHKITKRGQNVTFRCDPISEHNRLYWYRQTLGQGPEFLTYFQNEAQLEKSRLLSDRFSAERPKGSFSTLEIQRTEQGDSAMYLCASSWGLGEQYFGPGTRLTVT.

On this clonotype itself: One end of the junction is discordant with germline, which a read error may explain. The rearrangement uses TRBV10-3 and TRBJ1-2, with no clear D. The V gene's germline CDR1 is ENHRY and CDR2 SYGVKD. There are 13 residues in the CDR3. CDR3: CASSEVNTWGYTF. The CDR3 nucleotides read TGTGCCAGCAGTGAAGTCAACACATGGGGCTACACCTTC.

This clonotype has ten or more counts. J is TRBJ2-7 and V is TRBV7-2; 7 bases agree with TRBD2. Losses at the gene ends were 1 base for V and 9 bases for J; bases not matched to a gene: 15. The CDR3 contains 16 residues. CDR1 is SGHTA and CDR2 is FQGNSA in the germline V gene. Here the CDR3 reads CASSLVAGDSSGGQYF. Written as DNA, the CDR3 is TGTGCCAGCAGCTTAGTTGCGGGGGACTCCTCGGGGGGGCAGTACTTC.